Listed below are T cell receptor beta chains from one sample, sequenced in a study of blood T cell repertoires in COVID-19. Generated by immunoSEQ multiplex PCR, the TCRdb table keeps only in-frame clones and is missing some. The table records 98,000 or so clones, approximately 80% of them present only once. The sample taken for sequencing was peripheral blood. The receptors come from a man aged 55 to 70 with acute or convalescent COVID-19. Both conserved end residues are part of each CDR3. The order of the fields is V gene, clone size, J gene, D gene, CDR3 protein, CDR3 DNA. A D gene is named only where the DNA matches it firmly. Expanded clones get a size class; other rows say once, few or many, or leave the size out.

>TRBV28|.|TRBJ1-4|TRBD1
CASRGYRGRDEKLFF
TGTGCCAGCAGGGGTTACAGGGGGCGCGATGAAAAACTGTTTTTT
>TRBV5-1|.|TRBJ1-5|.
CASSLGASNQPQHF
TGCGCCAGCAGCTTAGGGGCGAGCAATCAGCCCCAGCATTTT
>TRBV7-2|.|TRBJ1-5|.
CASSSFSQADQPQHF
TGTGCCAGCAGCTCATTTTCACAGGCAGATCAGCCCCAGCATTTT
>TRBV12-3/TRBV12-4|.|TRBJ2-2|.
CASRGDTGELFF
TGTGCCAGCAGGGGAGACACCGGGGAGCTGTTTTTT
>TRBV3-1/TRBV3-2|.|TRBJ1-2|.
CASSQDATSNYGYTF
TGTGCCAGCAGCCAAGACGCAACATCTAACTATGGCTACACCTTC
>TRBV5-4|.|TRBJ2-1|TRBD2
CASSPSSTSGTSSYNEQFF
TGTGCCAGCAGCCCGTCATCCACTAGCGGGACTAGCTCCTACAATGAGCAGTTCTTC
>TRBV19|.|TRBJ1-5|.
CASTPSRAFNQPQHF
TGTGCCAGTACCCCCTCGAGAGCCTTTAATCAGCCCCAGCATTTT
>TRBV28|.|TRBJ1-5|TRBD1
CASSQGQGGNQPQHF
TGTGCCAGCAGTCAGGGACAGGGGGGGAATCAGCCCCAGCATTTT
>TRBV25-1|.|TRBJ2-3|.
CASSAAADTQYF
TGTGCCAGCAGTGCAGCGGCAGATACGCAGTATTTT
>TRBV5-1|.|TRBJ1-2|.
CASSPLRDGYTF
TGCGCCAGCAGCCCCCTGAGGGATGGCTACACCTTC
>TRBV10-1|.|TRBJ2-2|TRBD2
CASSGPLAGGSRRNTGELFF
TGCGCCAGCAGTGGCCCACTAGCGGGAGGGTCCCGAAGAAACACCGGGGAGCTGTTTTTT
>TRBV5-1|.|TRBJ2-1|.
CASSLLPRGTYNEQFF
TGCGCCAGCAGCTTGCTTCCCAGGGGTACGTACAATGAGCAGTTCTTC
>TRBV18|.|TRBJ1-2|TRBD1
CASSPDRVPQKYGYTF
TGTGCCAGCTCACCAGACAGGGTCCCCCAGAAGTATGGCTACACCTTC
>TRBV10-2|once|TRBJ2-1|.
CASIHDRAYNEQFF
TGCGCCAGCATACATGACAGAGCTTACAATGAGCAGTTCTTC
>TRBV6-2/TRBV6-3|.|TRBJ1-5|TRBD1
CASSPIGQGLEEPQHF
TGTGCCAGCAGCCCGATTGGACAGGGCCTAGAGGAGCCCCAGCATTTT
>TRBV19|.|TRBJ1-6|.
CASSYRYRARSYNSPLHF
TGTGCCAGTAGTTATCGTTACAGGGCGCGATCCTATAATTCACCCCTCCACTTT
>TRBV10-1|.|TRBJ2-3|.
CASLPWPDTQYF
TGCGCCAGCCTCCCATGGCCAGATACGCAGTATTTT
>TRBV5-1|few|TRBJ2-5|.
CASSRGGAWGQETQYF
TGCGCCAGCAGCCGCGGAGGGGCCTGGGGCCAAGAGACCCAGTACTTC
>TRBV5-1|.|TRBJ1-1|.
CASSPGAQANTEAFF
TGCGCCAGCAGCCCAGGGGCCCAGGCGAACACTGAAGCTTTCTTT
>TRBV2|.|TRBJ1-5|.
CASSENNGNQPQHF
TGTGCCAGCAGTGAAAATAACGGTAATCAGCCCCAGCATTTT
>TRBV9|.|TRBJ1-6|.
CASSVAVSLSSYNSPLHF
TGTGCCAGCAGCGTAGCCGTGTCGTTGAGCTCCTATAATTCACCCCTCCACTTT
>TRBV2|.|TRBJ2-2|.
CASIGGLEAITGELFF
TGTGCCAGCATAGGAGGGCTCGAAGCTATCACCGGGGAGCTGTTTTTT
>TRBV29-1|.|TRBJ1-1|.
CSVDRGGLGAFF
TGCAGCGTTGATCGAGGAGGGCTCGGGGCTTTCTTT
>TRBV18|.|TRBJ1-1|.
CASTKVPGTEAFF
TGTGCCAGCACAAAGGTCCCGGGTACTGAAGCTTTCTTT
>TRBV2|.|TRBJ1-1|.
CASRDSRPRPLLEAFF
TGTGCCAGCAGGGACTCGCGGCCCCGGCCGTTGTTAGAAGCTTTCTTT
>TRBV6-5|.|TRBJ1-4|TRBD1
CASSFGQDNEKLFF
TGTGCCAGCAGTTTCGGACAGGATAATGAAAAACTGTTTTTT
>TRBV6-5|.|TRBJ1-2|.
CASSYSKNYGYGYTF
TGTGCCAGCAGTTACTCCAAAAACTATGGCTATGGCTACACCTTC
>TRBV4-3|few|TRBJ2-1|.
CASSYERWYNEQFF
TGCGCCAGCAGCTACGAGCGGTGGTACAATGAGCAGTTCTTC
>TRBV5-1|.|TRBJ2-1|.
CASSKSVRYNEQFF
TGCGCCAGCAGTAAGTCAGTTCGATACAATGAGCAGTTCTTC
>TRBV6-2/TRBV6-3|few|TRBJ1-1|.
CASSLLAPEYSGNTEAFF
TGTGCCAGCAGTCTCCTAGCTCCCGAATACAGCGGGAACACTGAAGCTTTCTTT
>TRBV2|.|TRBJ2-7|TRBD1
CAIDSRDRGREQYF
TGTGCCATCGACTCCCGGGACAGGGGTCGCGAGCAGTACTTC
>TRBV6-2/TRBV6-3|.|TRBJ1-2|.
CASSPRGNRLSDYGYTF
TGTGCCAGCAGCCCCCGGGGGAACCGGTTGTCCGACTATGGCTACACCTTC
>TRBV19|.|TRBJ2-7|TRBD2
CASSISIAGAYEQYF
TGTGCCAGTAGTATATCCATAGCGGGAGCCTACGAGCAGTACTTC
>TRBV18|once|TRBJ2-1|.
CASSPLRGVGNEQFF
TGTGCCAGCTCACCGCTCAGGGGGGTCGGTAATGAGCAGTTCTTC
>TRBV29-1|few|TRBJ1-2|TRBD1
CSVRTGGKGYTF
TGCAGCGTCCGGACAGGGGGGAAGGGCTACACCTTC
>TRBV29-1|.|TRBJ2-2|TRBD2
CSVAPFSREFTGELFF
TGCAGCGTTGCCCCCTTTTCGCGGGAGTTCACCGGGGAGCTGTTTTTT
>TRBV24-1|.|TRBJ2-1|TRBD2
CATSDLTPRAGRYNEQFF
TGTGCCACCAGTGATTTGACGCCTCGAGCGGGACGATACAATGAGCAGTTCTTC
>TRBV6-5|.|TRBJ2-5|TRBD2
CASSRTSGRETQYF
TGTGCCAGCAGCCGGACTAGCGGGAGAGAGACCCAGTACTTC
>TRBV5-4|.|TRBJ2-3|TRBD2
CASSSSGSTDTQYF
TGTGCCAGCAGCTCTAGCGGGAGTACAGATACGCAGTATTTT
>TRBV24-1|.|TRBJ2-7|.
CATIADWNDYEQYF
TGTGCCACCATTGCCGACTGGAACGACTACGAGCAGTACTTC
>TRBV24-1|.|TRBJ1-1|TRBD1
CATSDPNSGQGPDSGTEAFF
TGTGCCACCAGTGATCCGAACAGTGGACAGGGCCCTGACTCCGGCACTGAAGCTTTCTTT
>TRBV18|.|TRBJ2-2|TRBD2
CASSPLLLAGLANTGELFF
TGTGCCAGCTCACCTCTCCTCCTAGCGGGGTTAGCGAACACCGGGGAGCTGTTTTTT